A single sample is the source of the 25 T cell receptor beta chains below, sequenced in a study of blood T cell repertoires in COVID-19. Here immunoSEQ multiplex PCR was the method, and the copy in TCRdb shows in-frame clones only, minus some. The repertoire consists of over 100,000 clones, with approximately 74% occurring once and the leading ten covering 1.5% to 2%. The sequenced sample was peripheral blood. The receptor source for this set is a woman aged 65 to 85 with acute or convalescent COVID-19.

This chain joins TRBV25-1 and TRBJ1-1; D is uncertain. The length of the CDR3 is 11 residues. The germline CDR1 and CDR2 sequences are MGHDK and SYGVNS. Trimming shortened V by 5 bases and J by 4 bases, and 5 bases separated the two germline ends. CDR3 sequence: CASSFGTEAFF. DNA of the CDR3: TGTGCCAGCAGTTTCGGCACTGAAGCTTTCTTT.

A word on this clone: The sample contains more than one DNA sequence encoding this CDR3. The V call is TRBV2, the J call TRBJ1-2, with TRBD1 identical over 10 bases. This CDR3 spans 15 amino acids. Germline V gene data show CDR1 as SNHLY and CDR2 as FYNNEI. V gave up 1 base and J gave up 5 bases; unmatched junction bases: 4. For the CDR3, the DNA is TGTGCCAGCAGTGAAGGGACAGGGGGTCTTTATGGCTACACCTTC. Translation: CASSEGTGGLYGYTF.

The genes are TRBV19 and TRBJ1-4; 7 nucleotides match TRBD1. V lost 7 bases to trimming and J lost 3 bases; unmatched junction nucleotides: 5. This CDR3 region has 14 residues. Germline V gene data show CDR1 as LNHDA and CDR2 as SQIVND (reference sequence). The chain's CDR3 is CASMKQGPNEKLFF. As DNA, the CDR3 is TGTGCCAGTATGAAACAGGGGCCTAATGAAAAACTGTTTTTT. Supplemented by reference TRBV19 and TRBJ1-4, the full variable domain reads DGGITQSPKYLFRKEGQNVTLSCEQNLNHDAMYWYRQDPGQGLRLIYYSQIVNDFQKGDIAEGYSVSREKKESFPLTVTSAQKNPTAFYLCASMKQGPNEKLFFGSGTQLSVL.

This clone was seen only once. This rearrangement joins TRBV5-1 to TRBJ2-5; 12 positions match TRBD1. Per germline, CDR1 SGHRS and CDR2 YFSETQ. V lost 0 bases to trimming and J lost 5 bases; unmatched junction nucleotides: 5. The CDR3 has 16 amino acids. CDR3 DNA sequence: TGCGCCAGCAGCTTGGGGGGACAGGGGGCGGTGGAGACCCAGTACTTC. Encoded protein: CASSLGGQGAVETQYF.

The chain is built from TRBV7-8 and TRBJ1-1; 7 bases line up with TRBD1. Unmatched junction bases numbered 8, after V lost 7 bases and J lost 0 bases. The CDR3 is made up of 15 amino acids. Germline V gene sequence: CDR1 SGHVS, CDR2 FQNEAQ. CDR3 region: CASTKTGTVNTEAFF. Here the CDR3 DNA reads TGTGCCAGCACCAAAACCGGGACAGTGAACACTGAAGCTTTCTTT.

This clone was recorded only once. The chain links TRBV3-1 (or the pseudogene TRBV3-2) to TRBJ2-3, with D perhaps TRBD1 (5 bases). Trimming removed 5 bases at V and 2 bases at J, with 11 bases between. Germline V gene lookup returns CDR1 LGHDT and CDR2 YNNKEL (reference sequence). The CDR3 extends over 14 amino acids. CDR3 bases: TGTGCCAGCAGCGGACGGACATTCACAGATACGCAGTATTTT. Protein product: CASSGRTFTDTQYF.

Written as DNA, the CDR3 is TGTGCCAGCGGGGGGGACCACAATGAGCAGTTCTTC. Residues: CASGGDHNEQFF. This sequence joins TRBV6-5 and TRBJ2-1; 7 positions agree with TRBD2. The CDR3 spans 12 residues. The germline V gene encodes CDR1 MNHEY and CDR2 SVGAGI. Trimming at V came to 8 bases and at J to 5 bases, leaving 3 bases not matched to a gene.

This chain uses TRBV10-1 with TRBJ2-7; 7 positions match TRBD1. The ends lost 2 bases at V and 4 bases at J; junction bases unmatched: 2. Germline CDR1 WNHNN, CDR2 SYGVQD (reference sequence). The length of the CDR3 is 13 residues. CDR3 loop: CASSEDRAYEQYF. CDR3 bases: TGCGCCAGCAGTGAGGACAGGGCTTACGAGCAGTACTTC.

This chain connects TRBV2 to TRBJ2-3; 14 bases agree with TRBD2. Germline V gives CDR1 SNHLY, CDR2 FYNNEI. This CDR3 is built from 16 residues. Trimming cost V 8 bases and J 6 bases; bases outside gene matches: 10. CDR3 loop: CASFSGLAGVMDTQYF. For the CDR3, the DNA is TGTGCCAGCTTTTCGGGACTAGCGGGAGTAATGGATACGCAGTATTTT.

The chain uses TRBV30 and TRBJ1-1, with 7 nucleotides matching TRBD1. Trimming cost V 4 bases and J 0 bases; bases outside gene matches: 5. The CDR3 has 14 amino acids. Per germline, CDR1 GTSNPN and CDR2 SVGIG (reference sequence). CDR3 nucleotides: TGTGCCTGGAATCCAGGACAGGTGAACACTGAAGCTTTCTTT. As protein: CAWNPGQVNTEAFF.

The V call is TRBV6-6, the J call TRBJ1-1; D uncertain. Germline V CDR1 and CDR2: MNHNY, SVGAGI (reference sequence). This CDR3 has 14 amino acids. V gave up 0 bases and J gave up 11 bases, with 16 bases separating them. CDR3 region: CASSYSESVGAAFF. In DNA form, the CDR3 reads TGTGCCAGCAGTTACTCGGAGAGTGTAGGTGCGGCTTTCTTT.

The genes are TRBV6-2 or TRBV6-3 and TRBJ2-4; 15 positions match TRBD2. Germline values: CDR1 MNHEY, CDR2 SVGEGT. This CDR3 has 18 residues. The ends lost 6 bases at V and 1 base at J; junction bases unmatched: 7. CDR3 bases: TGTGCCAGCAGCCTCAGAGGGACTAGCGGGGGGGCCAAAAACATTCAGTACTTC. It translates to CASSLRGTSGGAKNIQYF.

This chain links TRBV7-2 with TRBJ1-1; D gene uncertain. The CDR3 has 12 residues. Trimming took 2 bases from V and 4 from J, leaving 5 bases between them. Germline V CDR1 and CDR2: SGHTA, FQGNSA. Written as DNA, the CDR3 is TGTGCCAGCAGCTTACGTCCCACTGAAGCTTTCTTT. It specifies CASSLRPTEAFF.

V gene TRBV2 combines with J gene TRBJ1-5; 8 bases agree with TRBD1. The V gene's germline CDR1 is SNHLY and CDR2 FYNNEI. With 5 bases clipped from V and 3 bases from J, the junction kept 3 bases outside the gene matches. This CDR3 has 14 residues. The CDR3: CASSRDRPNQPQHF. The CDR3 nucleotides are TGTGCCAGCAGTCGGGACAGGCCCAATCAGCCCCAGCATTTT.

DNA of the CDR3: TGTGCCAGCAGGCCACTTCACGGCACCGGGGAGCTGTTTTTT. Protein: CASRPLHGTGELFF. The chain is built from TRBV7-9 and TRBJ2-2, with D unresolved. CDR1 and CDR2 from the germline V gene are SEHNR and FQNEAQ (reference sequence). The CDR3 loop spans 14 amino acids. V shed 6 bases and J shed 4 bases, with 12 bases lying between them.

The V and J genes are TRBV18 and TRBJ1-1; TRBD1 agrees at 10 bases. The germline V gene encodes CDR1 KGHSH and CDR2 LQKENI. CDR3 length: 17 amino acids. The V and J ends lost 1 base and 3 bases, in that order; junction bases with no gene match: 8. The CDR3 region has the DNA TGTGCCAGCTCACCACGGGGACAGGGGCTGTCGTACACTGAAGCTTTCTTT. Its translation: CASSPRGQGLSYTEAFF.

V usage is TRBV4-1 and J usage is TRBJ2-5; D is unclear. Germline V gene data show CDR1 as MGHRA and CDR2 as YSYEKL. V lost 1 base and J lost 3, with 6 bases in between. This CDR3 comprises 13 residues. The CDR3 spells CASSQVLKETQYF. As DNA, the CDR3 is TGCGCCAGCAGCCAAGTACTCAAAGAGACCCAGTACTTC.

A word on this clone: The same CDR3 is also encoded by other DNA sequences in this sample. V and J are TRBV5-1 and TRBJ2-5; possible D gene TRBD1, 5 bases. Trimming removed 0 bases at V and 1 base at J, with 7 bases between. CDR1 SGHRS and CDR2 YFSETQ come from the germline V gene. The CDR3 is made up of 14 amino acids. The CDR3 DNA follows: TGCGCCAGCAGCTTGGGACAGTCCCAAGAGACCCAGTACTTC. This codes for CASSLGQSQETQYF.

The rearrangement joins TRBV7-2 to TRBJ1-4; D not resolved. V gave up 2 bases and J gave up 6 bases, with 13 bases separating them. Germline assignment: CDR1 SGHTA and CDR2 FQGNSA. This CDR3 is 15 amino acids long. CDR3 nucleotide sequence: TGTGCCAGCAGCTTAAACCCGGCGGGGTATGAAAAACTGTTTTTT. Protein product: CASSLNPAGYEKLFF.

This clone was seen a single time. The V and J genes are TRBV30 and TRBJ1-3, with D possibly being TRBD1 (5 bases). CDR1 and CDR2 from the germline V gene are GTSNPN and SVGIG (reference sequence). This CDR3 contains 14 residues. V gave up 4 bases and J gave up 4 bases, with 14 bases separating them. The CDR3 sequence: CAWTDTGRGNTIYF. CDR3 sequence (DNA): TGTGCCTGGACCGACACAGGTCGCGGAAACACCATATATTTT. Based on the CDR3 plus reference TRBV30 and TRBJ1-3, the full variable domain is SQTIHQWPATLVQPVGSPLSLECTVEGTSNPNLYWYRQAAGRGLQLLFYSVGIGQISSEVPQNLSASRPQDRQFILSSKKLLLSDSGFYLCAWTDTGRGNTIYFGEGSWLTVV.

The chain links TRBV24-1 to TRBJ1-1; a weak D match, TRBD1 (6 bases). This CDR3 contains 15 residues. V was shortened by 2 bases and J by 1 base, with 10 bases between the two germline ends. CDR1 is KGHDR and CDR2 is SFDVKD in the germline V gene. Here the CDR3 reads CATSDSTTGNTEAFF. DNA for the CDR3: TGTGCCACCAGTGATTCCACGACAGGGAACACTGAAGCTTTCTTT.

The rearrangement joins TRBV11-2 to TRBJ2-3, with 12 positions matching TRBD2. Per germline, CDR1 SGHAT and CDR2 FQNNGV. V was pared by 0 bases and J by 1 base, with 5 bases of the junction left unmatched. The CDR3 contains 18 residues. The DNA of the CDR3 is TGTGCCAGCAGCTTAGAGCTAGCGGGGGGGCATGGCACAGATACGCAGTATTTT. Translated: CASSLELAGGHGTDTQYF.

This chain uses TRBV14 with TRBJ1-2, with a weak D call TRBD1 (5 bases). Germline values: CDR1 SGHDN, CDR2 FVKESK. V was cut by 1 base and J by 8 bases, with 11 bases left in between. The CDR3 loop spans 13 amino acids. The chain's CDR3 is CASSQASQAGYTF. Here the CDR3 DNA reads TGTGCCAGCAGCCAAGCTTCACAGGCAGGCTACACCTTC. The whole variable domain, remainder taken from reference TRBV14 and TRBJ1-2, is EAGVTQFPSHSVIEKGQTVTLRCDPISGHDNLYWYRRVMGKEIKFLLHFVKESKQDESGMPNNRFLAERTGGTYSTLKVQPAELEDSGVYFCASSQASQAGYTFGSGTRLTVV.

The chain has TRBV4-1 and TRBJ1-2; no reliable D call. Germline V CDR1 and CDR2: MGHRA, YSYEKL. Trimming took off 5 bases at V and 4 bases at J, with 11 bases between the two ends. This CDR3 is built from 13 residues. The CDR3 spells CASSSPGVYGYTF. The DNA of the CDR3 is TGCGCCAGCAGCAGCCCCGGGGTCTATGGCTACACCTTC.

In regard to this clone: Other DNA variants within this sample encode the same CDR3. The V and J genes are TRBV9 and TRBJ2-7; 7 nucleotides agree with TRBD1. The CDR3 contains 14 residues. After removal of 3 bases from V and 0 bases from J, the junction contained 3 bases not matched to a gene. From germline, CDR1 is SGDLS and CDR2 YYNGEE. CDR3 bases: TGTGCCAGCAGCGGCCGGGACAGCTCCTACGAGCAGTACTTC. It translates to CASSGRDSSYEQYF.